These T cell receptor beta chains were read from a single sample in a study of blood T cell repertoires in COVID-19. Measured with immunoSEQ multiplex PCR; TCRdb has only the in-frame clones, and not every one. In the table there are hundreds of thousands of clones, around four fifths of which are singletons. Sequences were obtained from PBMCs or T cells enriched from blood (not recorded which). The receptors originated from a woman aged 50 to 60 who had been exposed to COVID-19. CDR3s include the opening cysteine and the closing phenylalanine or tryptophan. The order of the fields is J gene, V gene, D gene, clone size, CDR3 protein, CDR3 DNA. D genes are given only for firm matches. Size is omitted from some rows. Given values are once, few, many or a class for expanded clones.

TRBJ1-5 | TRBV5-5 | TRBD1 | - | CASSTGTDSNQPQHF | TGTGCCAGCAGCACCGGGACAGATAGCAATCAGCCCCAGCATTTT
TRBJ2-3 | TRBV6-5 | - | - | CASSYTRERTDTQYF | TGTGCCAGCAGTTACACCAGGGAACGGACAGATACGCAGTATTTT
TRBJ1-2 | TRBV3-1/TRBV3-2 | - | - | CASSQKTGYGYTF | TGTGCCAGCAGCCAGAAGACGGGATATGGCTACACCTTC
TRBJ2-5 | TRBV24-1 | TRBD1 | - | CATSDNRGPRETQYF | TGTGCCACCAGTGACAACAGGGGACCACGGGAGACCCAGTACTTC
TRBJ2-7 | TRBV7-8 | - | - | CASSLEYSSYEQYF | TGTGCCAGCAGCTTAGAATACAGCTCCTACGAGCAGTACTTC
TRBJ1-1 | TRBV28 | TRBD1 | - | CASSGTGKRAFF | TGTGCCAGCAGCGGGACAGGGAAGCGAGCTTTCTTT
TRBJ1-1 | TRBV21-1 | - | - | CASSFLGGRHTEAFF | TGTGCCAGCAGCTTCCTTGGAGGACGGCACACTGAAGCTTTCTTT
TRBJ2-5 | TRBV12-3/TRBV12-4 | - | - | CASSLIEGETQYF | TGTGCCAGCAGTTTAATTGAGGGAGAGACCCAGTACTTC
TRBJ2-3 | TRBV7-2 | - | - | CASSLRLGGPYVMDTQYF | TGTGCCAGCAGCTTAAGATTGGGGGGGCCATATGTCATGGATACGCAGTATTTT
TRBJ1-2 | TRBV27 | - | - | CASSSSDSGKGYTF | TGTGCCAGCAGCTCATCCGACTCAGGGAAGGGCTACACCTTC
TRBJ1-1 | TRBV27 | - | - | CASSLSRGPKGPTEAFF | TGTGCCAGCAGTTTGAGCAGGGGCCCAAAGGGACCCACTGAAGCTTTCTTT
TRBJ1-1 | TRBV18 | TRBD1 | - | CASLPGQGGFGEAFF | TGTGCCAGCCTACCGGGACAGGGGGGCTTTGGTGAAGCTTTCTTT
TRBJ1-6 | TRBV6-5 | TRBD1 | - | CASSRGPALNSPLHF | TGTGCCAGTTCGAGGGGGCCTGCCTTGAATTCACCCCTCCACTTT
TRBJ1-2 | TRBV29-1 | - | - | CSVDGWSYGYTF | TGCAGCGTTGATGGGTGGAGCTATGGCTACACCTTC
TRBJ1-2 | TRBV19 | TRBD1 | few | CASTQTPGTGEATF | TGTGCCAGTACTCAGACCCCCGGGACAGGTGAGGCCACCTTC
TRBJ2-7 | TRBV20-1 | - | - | CSASQGIAYEQYF | TGCAGTGCTAGTCAGGGCATAGCCTACGAGCAGTACTTC
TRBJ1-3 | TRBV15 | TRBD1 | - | CATSRNRGPGNTIYF | TGTGCCACCAGCAGAAACAGGGGACCTGGAAACACCATATATTTT
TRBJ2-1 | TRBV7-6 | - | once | CASSFFAGAYNEQFF | TGTGCCAGCAGCTTCTTCGCCGGGGCCTACAATGAGCAGTTCTTC
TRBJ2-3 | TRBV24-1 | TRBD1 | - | CATSGRGNTDTQYF | TGTGCCACCAGCGGCAGGGGGAACACAGATACGCAGTATTTT
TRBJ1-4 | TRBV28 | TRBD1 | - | CASRGPLGQHEKLFF | TGTGCCAGCAGAGGGCCTTTGGGACAGCATGAAAAACTGTTTTTT
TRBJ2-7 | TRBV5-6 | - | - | CASSPGDFAGEQYF | TGTGCCAGCAGCCCCGGCGACTTCGCGGGTGAGCAGTACTTC
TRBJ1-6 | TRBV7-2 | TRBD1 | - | CASSGTGQGDSPLHF | TGTGCCAGCAGCGGAACAGGACAGGGGGATTCACCCCTCCACTTT
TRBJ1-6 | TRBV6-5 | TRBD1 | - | CASKGQKNSPLHF | TGTGCCAGCAAGGGACAGAAAAATTCACCCCTCCACTTT
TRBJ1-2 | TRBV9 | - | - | CASSVEGNYYGYTF | TGTGCCAGCAGCGTAGAGGGGAATTACTATGGCTACACCTTC
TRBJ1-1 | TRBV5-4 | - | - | CASSPGGGRAVAYTEAFF | TGTGCCAGCAGCCCCGGGGGAGGCAGGGCGGTTGCGTACACTGAAGCTTTCTTT
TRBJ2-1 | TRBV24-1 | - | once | CATSGLGGYEQFF | TGTGCCACCAGTGGCCTCGGGGGTTATGAGCAGTTCTTC
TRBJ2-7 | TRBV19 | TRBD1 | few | CASIGTGASYEQYF | TGTGCCAGTATAGGGACAGGGGCGTCCTACGAGCAGTACTTC
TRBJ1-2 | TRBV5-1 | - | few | CASSPRDRGYTF | TGCGCCAGCAGCCCCAGGGATCGTGGCTACACCTTC
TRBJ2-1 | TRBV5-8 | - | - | CAVHRESMYEQFF | TGTGCCGTCCACAGGGAGTCGATGTATGAGCAGTTCTTC
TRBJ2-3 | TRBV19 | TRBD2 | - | CASSRLRLAGGVTDTQYF | TGTGCCAGTAGTCGGTTGAGGCTAGCGGGGGGGGTCACAGATACGCAGTATTTT
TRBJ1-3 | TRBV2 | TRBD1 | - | CASGTGTSRRNTIYF | TGTGCCTCCGGGACAGGAACCTCCAGGAGAAACACCATATATTTT
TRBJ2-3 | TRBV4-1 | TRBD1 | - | CASSLKDRGRTDTQYF | TGCGCCAGCAGCCTAAAGGACAGGGGGCGGACAGATACGCAGTATTTT
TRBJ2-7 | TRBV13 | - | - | CASSPPGGEQYF | TGTGCCAGCAGCCCCCCCGGGGGCGAGCAGTACTTC
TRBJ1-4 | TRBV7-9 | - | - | CASSLAQGNEKLFF | TGTGCCAGCAGCTTAGCGCAGGGGAATGAAAAACTGTTTTTT
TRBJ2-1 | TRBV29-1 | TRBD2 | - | CSVGGLAGHYEQFF | TGCAGCGTTGGAGGACTAGCGGGGCACTATGAGCAGTTCTTC
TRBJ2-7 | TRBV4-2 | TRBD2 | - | CASSPGLATREQYF | TGTGCCAGCAGCCCGGGACTAGCCACACGAGAGCAGTACTTC